The source of this T cell receptor (beta chain) is a study of T cells in Graves' hyperthyroidism and ophthalmopathy. In the case of this clonotype: No antigen is known for it.

RNA transcripts gave rise to amplified TCR beta CDR3 regions. HTBI primers were used for first-round RT-PCR of the TCR CDR3. Each CDR3 protein is one row after TCRdb ran MiXCR on the multiplex PCR reads. The top ten clones hold around a quarter of a sample with about 520,000 distinct CDR3 sequences, 20% to 25% of them seen once. Study-wide points: Most clonotypes that expanded in the thyroid above 0.001 also showed up in blood.

Germline assignment: CDR1 SGHRS and CDR2 YFSETQ. The CDR3 extends over 13 amino acids. V shed 0 bases and J 7 bases; nucleotides not matched to a gene: 3. The rearrangement uses TRBV5-1 and TRBJ1-2; 7 bases match TRBD1. This receptor was taken from a man aged 18 to 29 with Graves' hyperthyroidism. Sequencing used blood. The CDR3 here is CASSLAKGAGYTF. The CDR3 DNA reads TGCGCCAGCAGCTTGGCCAAGGGGGCTGGCTACACCTTC. Based on the CDR3 plus reference TRBV5-1 and TRBJ1-2, the full variable domain is KAGVTQTPRYLIKTRGQQVTLSCSPISGHRSVSWYQQTPGQGLQFLFEYFSETQRNKGNFPGRFSGRQFSNSRSEMNVSTLELGDSALYLCASSLAKGAGYTFGSGTRLTVV.